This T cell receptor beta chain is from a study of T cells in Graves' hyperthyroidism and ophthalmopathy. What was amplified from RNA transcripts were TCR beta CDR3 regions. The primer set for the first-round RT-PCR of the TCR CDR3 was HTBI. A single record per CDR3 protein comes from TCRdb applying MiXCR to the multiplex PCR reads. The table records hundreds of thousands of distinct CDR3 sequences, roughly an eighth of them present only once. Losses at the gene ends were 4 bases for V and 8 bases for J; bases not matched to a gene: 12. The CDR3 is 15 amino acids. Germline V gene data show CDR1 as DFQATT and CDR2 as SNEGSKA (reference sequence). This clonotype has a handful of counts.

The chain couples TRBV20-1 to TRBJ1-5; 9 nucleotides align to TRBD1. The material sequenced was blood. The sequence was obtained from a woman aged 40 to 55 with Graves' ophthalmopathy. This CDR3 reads CSANNPGQGHKPQHF. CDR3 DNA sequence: TGCAGTGCTAATAATCCGGGACAGGGCCATAAGCCCCAGCATTTT.